Shown below are 8 T cell receptor beta chains from a single sample sequenced in a study of blood T cell repertoires in COVID-19. Assay used: immunoSEQ multiplex PCR; TCRdb lists only in-frame clones, some missing. The data hold about 280,000 clones, with 88% observed a single time. The source material was PBMCs or T cells enriched from blood (not recorded which). The receptor source for this set is a woman aged 60-70 years in a cohort exposed to, infected with or recovered from COVID-19 (not recorded which).

The CDR3 here is CASSYQGATGDTQYF. The CDR3 DNA sequence: TGTGCCAGCAGCTACCAGGGGGCTACCGGAGATACGCAGTATTTT. The chain carries TRBV7-8 and TRBJ2-3; 8 bases map to TRBD1. The germline CDR1 and CDR2 sequences are SGHVS and FQNEAQ. This CDR3 spans 15 amino acids. J was trimmed by 5 bases and V by 4 bases; bases with no gene match: 8.

This sequence joins TRBV7-6 and TRBJ2-7; unclear D gene. The CDR3 spans 16 residues. Germline V gene data show CDR1 as SGHVS and CDR2 as FNYEAQ. Trimming removed 5 bases at V and 0 bases at J, with 17 bases between. The CDR3 DNA sequence: TGTGCCAGCAGCCCTCGAGGCCTCACCACCTCCTACGAGCAGTACTTC. The encoded protein is CASSPRGLTTSYEQYF.

The chain is built from TRBV10-1 and TRBJ2-7; 7 bases align to TRBD1. Trimming cost V 3 bases and J 5 bases; bases outside gene matches: 4. This CDR3 is 13 amino acids long. Germline CDR1 reads WNHNN; CDR2 reads SYGVQD (reference sequence). The CDR3 here is CASSERQGNEQYF. In DNA form, the CDR3 reads TGCGCCAGCAGTGAAAGACAGGGTAACGAGCAGTACTTC.

This chain links TRBV7-2 with TRBJ1-2, with 7 bases identical to TRBD1. Germline loops: CDR1 SGHTA, CDR2 FQGNSA. V trimming: 5 bases; J trimming: 4 bases; junction bases outside the gene matches: 10. The CDR3 is made up of 15 amino acids. In DNA, the CDR3 is TGTGCCAGCAGCGGAAACAGGGGAGTTGGCTATGGCTACACCTTC. This codes for CASSGNRGVGYGYTF.

The chain joins TRBV19 to TRBJ2-7; TRBD1 matches at 8 bases. The CDR3 totals 14 residues. The J segment lost 4 bases and the V segment lost 8 bases, leaving 10 bases of the junction unmatched. Germline assignment: CDR1 LNHDA and CDR2 SQIVND (reference sequence). CDR3 DNA: TGTGCCAGTCAGATAACGACAGGGGCATACGAGCAGTACTTC. Translating it yields CASQITTGAYEQYF.

This rearrangement joins TRBV28 to TRBJ2-7; tentatively, D is TRBD1 (5 bases). From germline, CDR1 is MDHEN and CDR2 SYDVKM. V shed 7 bases and J shed 3 bases, with 19 bases lying between them. This CDR3 is 15 amino acids long. As DNA, the CDR3 is TGTGCCAGCAACTTTCAGGGTGGGAATCGCTACGAGCAGTACTTC. Protein: CASNFQGGNRYEQYF.

The rearrangement joins TRBV11-2 to TRBJ2-7, with D perhaps matching TRBD1 (8 bases). Germline V gene sequence: CDR1 SGHAT, CDR2 FQNNGV. The CDR3 is 16 amino acids. V lost 0 bases, J lost 0 bases, and 12 bases lay in between. The CDR3 DNA follows: TGTGCCAGCAGCTTAGATAACAGGGGGGGCTCCTACGAGCAGTACTTC. The encoded protein is CASSLDNRGGSYEQYF.

This clone was picked up one time. This chain connects TRBV15 to TRBJ1-5, with TRBD1 matching 8 bases. This CDR3 contains 18 residues. In germline, CDR1 is LNHNV, CDR2 YYDKDF (reference sequence). V lost 0 bases to trimming and J lost 2 bases; unmatched junction nucleotides: 9. Written as DNA, the CDR3 is TGTGCCACCAGCAGAGATCGGAGCAGGGGGCGAGGCAATCAGCCCCAGCATTTT. This codes for CATSRDRSRGRGNQPQHF.